The clone carrying this T cell receptor beta chain was picked up a small number of times. In the original analysis: Amplifying reference gene primers gave estimates of nucleated cell counts. Using immunoSEQ multiplex PCR, the repertoire was profiled, and TCRdb retains in-frame clones only, with some absent. D and trimming were read from the DNA, whereas the V and J calls and clone size are those reported in that table. The sample has more than 85,000 clones; about 85% are singletons. This entry belongs to a study of blood T cell repertoires in COVID-19. Study at large: Researchers got acute and convalescent COVID-19 samples from the United States, Italy and Spain. Sources were T cells, B-cell-depleted T cells, or PBMCs; the material itself was cDNA or gDNA.

CDR3 size: 13 residues. Between the trimmed V and J ends, which lost 2 bases and 5 bases, there was a span of 8 bases. Looked up from germline, CDR1 is SGHTS and CDR2 is YDEGEE. This chain connects TRBV5-8 to TRBJ1-5; TRBD1 is a possible D gene (5 bases). The receptor was isolated from a man in his fifties with acute or convalescent COVID-19. The sample taken for sequencing was peripheral blood. DNA for the CDR3: TGTGCCAGCAGCTTTGACAGCTATCAGCCCCAGCATTTT. It encodes CASSFDSYQPQHF.